This TCR beta chain appears in the sequencing data of a study of Graves' ophthalmopathy and Graves' hyperthyroidism. Study outcomes and limitations: The model predicted progression of ophthalmopathy with a sensitivity of roughly 65%, and its specificity was 72.22%. In blood appeared most of the expanded thyroid clonotypes whose frequency exceeded 0.001.

Looked up from germline, CDR1 is SGHRS and CDR2 is YFSETQ. V was pared by 3 bases and J by 7 bases, with 17 bases between. This CDR3 spans 14 amino acids. This clonotype was counted a few times. What it binds is unknown. TCR beta CDR3 regions were amplified from RNA transcripts. Second-round multiplex PCR followed a first-round RT-PCR using HTBI primers. TCRdb itself ran the multiplex PCR reads through MiXCR, one entry per CDR3 protein. Of 620,000 or so distinct CDR3 sequences listed, roughly 20% are singletons. The V and J genes are TRBV5-1 and TRBJ2-7; possibly TRBD2 for D (7 bases). The sequencing sample was made of peripheral blood. The TCR originated in a woman in her late teens or twenties with stable Graves' hyperthyroidism. Some clones in this sample may be carry-over from other donors' samples. The CDR3 loop is CASSSLAGAGEQYF. For the CDR3, the DNA is TGCGCCAGCAGCTCGCTCGCGGGGGCGGGTGAGCAGTACTTC. The whole variable domain, filled in from reference TRBV5-1 and TRBJ2-7, reads KAGVTQTPRYLIKTRGQQVTLSCSPISGHRSVSWYQQTPGQGLQFLFEYFSETQRNKGNFPGRFSGRQFSNSRSEMNVSTLELGDSALYLCASSSLAGAGEQYFGPGTRLTVT.